This T cell receptor (beta chain) is drawn from a study of breast tumors, draining lymph nodes, adjacent tissues. Study-wide results and caveats: Tumor and nontumor repertoires were significantly more similar in luminal-like than in basal-like breast cancer. The data were judged consistent with most tumor T cells coming from lymph node and expanding in tumor. That most tumor T cells come from lymph nodes remained unproven. Tumor TCR diversity was below lymph nodes but above nontumor tissue.

The lymph nodes were axillary draining lymph nodes from breast cancer patients. TCRdb re-derived calls from the multiplex PCR reads in MiXCR, one entry per CDR3 protein. In the table there are over 250,000 distinct CDR3 sequences, around 30% of which are singletons. The CDR3 totals 15 residues. Germline V gene sequence: CDR1 DFQATT, CDR2 SNEGSKA (reference sequence). V dropped 3 bases and J dropped 3 bases, with 18 bases sitting between them. This clonotype was counted ten times or more. Its antigen is unknown. This sequence joins TRBV20-1 and TRBJ2-7; D call uncertain. The source material was axillary lymph node tissue. The clonotype originates from a female donor with breast cancer. Some clones in this sample may be carry-over from other donors' samples. The CDR3, as DNA: TGCAGTGCTAGTTTGGGCCAGAATAAGGGCTACGAGCAGTACTTC. Residues: CSASLGQNKGYEQYF.